The sequence of this TCR beta chain was determined in a study of blood T cell repertoires in COVID-19 (dated by TCRdb to between 2020 and 2021). In the study overall: Samples from collaborators originated in the United States, Italy and Spain and spanned both the acute and convalescent phases of COVID-19. The repertoires were released in a freely available public database meant as a resource for research on the immune response to SARS-CoV-2. HLA class I and class II types, where available, came from metadata supplied by the sample provider rather than from assay-based typing. A de-identified subject ID, COVID-19 status, age in years and sex were almost always included in the sample metadata. Samples came from the ongoing ImmuneRACE study (first 160 participants) plus 1,254 subjects from 6 global collaborators. The prospective study material was composed of cDNA or gDNA derived from T cells, B-cell-depleted T cells, or PBMCs. The dataset comprised deeply sampled blood TCRbeta repertoires from subjects exposed to, actively infected with, or recovered from COVID-19. General study outcomes and caveats: How much clinical and demographic metadata was included differed by source and by participant, and the metadata was provided uncurated.

The immunoSEQ Assay, a bias-controlled multiplex PCR, was used to amplify TCRbeta CDR3 regions from genomic DNA. On the study's bioinformatics: The number of nucleated cells in each sample was estimated from the amplification of reference gene primers within the assay. Sequence reads were collapsed and filtered to measure the absolute abundance of every unique TCRbeta CDR3 rearrangement. For each sample, productive Simpson clonality was calculated as the square root of Simpson's diversity index across productive rearrangements. The table comes from immuneACCESS by way of TCRdb, which keeps in-frame sequences with V and J called. Part of the clones is missing from these tables; in studies checked, under half for an unresolved V gene and the rest for unknown reasons. V and J calls and clone size come straight from that table; D and trimming were deduced from the DNA. Counted in this sample were around 320,000 clones; roughly 86% of them appeared once. In total, the top ten clones hold around 10% of the sample.

Between the V and J ends, shortened by 0 bases and 4 bases respectively, the junction contains 12 bases. Taken from cysteine to phenylalanine, the CDR3 has 15 residues. Here the CDR3 DNA is all that survives: 45 bases in frame from base 1. CDR1 and CDR2 are read off the germline V gene (reference sequence) as MNHNY and SVGAGI. At one collaborating source in Seattle, patients were enrolled during active infection and were followed longitudinally through the course of disease. The collaborating institutions used their own protocols to collect whole blood in K2EDTA tubes. For TCRbeta analysis, collaborators shipped samples in one of three forms: frozen whole blood, isolated PBMCs, or DNA extracted from either of those sample types. Notes on this clone: Its antigen specificity is not known. Base qualities are not provided; no much larger clone lies one nucleotide away. Other DNA sequences from this sample encode an identical CDR3 as well.

The V and J genes are TRBV6-6 and TRBJ1-1; 5 matching bases give a weak D call of TRBD1. The material sequenced was peripheral blood. The receptor comes from a woman under 40 with COVID-19, enrolled during active disease. CDR3 loop: CASSYSGQGATEAFF. The nucleotide sequence is given as TGTGCCAGCAGTTACTCCGGGCAGGGTGCCACTGAAGCTTTCTTT.